Listed here are 26 T cell receptor beta chains from one sample, sequenced in a study of Ad26.COV2.S vaccination and SARS-CoV-2 variants. Sequencing used immunoSEQ multiplex PCR; TCRdb keeps in-frame clones, though not all of them. The table records 360,000 or so clones, about 88% of them present only once. Stated treatment: about 20 received Ad26.COV2.S at low or high dose, single or two shots; 5 received placebo; per-sample allocation not given. The samples date from day 63 after the first vaccine or placebo injection. Sample: peripheral blood, taken in a trial of Ad26.COV2.S vaccine versus placebo. The receptors derive from a person aged 18 to 65 who received the Ad26.COV2.S COVID-19 vaccine or a placebo.

The chain carries TRBV27 and TRBJ2-1, with 7 bases fitting TRBD2. This CDR3 is built from 16 residues. Germline-derived CDR1 and CDR2 are MNHEY and SMNVEV (reference sequence). The ends lost 6 bases at V and 3 bases at J; junction bases unmatched: 11. In DNA form, the CDR3 reads TGTGCCAGCAGCACCCTTGAGGGACTACTCTACAATGAGCAGTTCTTC. Protein sequence: CASSTLEGLLYNEQFF.

The chain links TRBV7-9 to TRBJ2-4, with D perhaps being TRBD1 or TRBD2 (5 bases each). Germline loops: CDR1 SEHNR, CDR2 FQNEAQ (reference sequence). Trimming shortened V by 6 bases and J by 7 bases, and 13 bases separated the two germline ends. This CDR3 spans 13 amino acids. In nucleotides, the CDR3 is TGTGCCAGCAGTGAATCAGGGAGTAACATTCAGTACTTC. Amino acid sequence: CASSESGSNIQYF.

This clone was detected only once. The chain links TRBV30 to TRBJ1-1; a possible D gene is TRBD1 (5 bases). The germline V and J ends were trimmed by 2 bases and 4 bases, with 11 bases remaining between them. CDR3 length equals 13 residues. CDR1 GTSNPN and CDR2 SVGIG come from the germline V gene (reference sequence). CDR3 region: CAWSSDRGTEAFF. The CDR3 bases are TGTGCCTGGAGTTCCGATAGGGGCACTGAAGCTTTCTTT.

In the case of this clone: In the same sample, other DNA sequences code for this CDR3. V and J are TRBV5-5 and TRBJ2-3; D may be TRBD2 (6 bases). Per the germline V gene, CDR1 is SGHKS and CDR2 is YYEKEE (reference sequence). The CDR3 covers 14 residues. The germline V and J ends were trimmed by 3 bases and 0 bases, with 8 bases remaining between them. CDR3 region: CASSSGTSTDTQYF. CDR3 DNA sequence: TGTGCCAGCAGCTCCGGGACTAGCACAGATACGCAGTATTTT.

V gene TRBV6-5 combines with J gene TRBJ1-6; the match to TRBD1 covers 7 bases. The CDR3 is 15 residues long. The V and J ends lost 5 bases and 6 bases, in that order; junction bases with no gene match: 7. CDR1 MNHEY and CDR2 SVGAGI come from the germline V gene. In nucleotides, the CDR3 is TGTGCCAGCAGTCTCACAGGGGTAGGTAATTCACCCCTCCACTTT. Amino acid sequence: CASSLTGVGNSPLHF.

The rearrangement links TRBV9 to TRBJ1-2; TRBD1 aligns across 10 bases. CDR1 SGDLS and CDR2 YYNGEE come from the germline V gene. This CDR3 spans 13 amino acids. Trimming took 4 bases from V and 5 from J; bases not matched to a gene: 2. The CDR3 reads CASSLGQGYGYTF. CDR3 bases: TGTGCCAGCAGCTTGGGACAGGGGTATGGCTACACCTTC.

The chain couples TRBV9 to TRBJ1-3, with a possible D match to TRBD1 (5 bases). The CDR3 length is 15 residues. V lost 6 bases and J lost 4, with 17 bases in between. Per germline, CDR1 SGDLS and CDR2 YYNGEE. The CDR3 reads CASTAAMGVGNTIYF. The CDR3 DNA reads as TGTGCCAGCACCGCGGCGATGGGGGTAGGAAACACCATATATTTT.

The chain combines TRBV28 with TRBJ2-5; perhaps TRBD2 as D (5 bases). With 3 bases removed from V and 5 bases from J, the gap between germline ends came to 16 bases. Germline V gene data show CDR1 as MDHEN and CDR2 as SYDVKM. CDR3 size: 15 residues. Written as DNA, the CDR3 is TGTGCCAGCAGTTTGGGGAGCCTCAGCTACGAGACCCAGTACTTC. Translated: CASSLGSLSYETQYF.

The rearrangement uses TRBV28 and TRBJ2-7; 8 nucleotides match TRBD1. CDR1 and CDR2 (germline): MDHEN, SYDVKM. The V and J ends lost 7 bases and 2 bases, in that order; junction bases with no gene match: 7. The CDR3 length is 14 residues. The CDR3, as DNA: TGTGCCAGCACCCGGACAGGGAAAACCTACGAGCAGTACTTC. Amino acid sequence: CASTRTGKTYEQYF.

V is TRBV9 and J is TRBJ2-5; 10 nucleotides line up with TRBD1. CDR3 length: 17 amino acids. Germline V gene sequence: CDR1 SGDLS, CDR2 YYNGEE. Losses at the gene ends were 0 bases for V and 4 bases for J; bases not matched to a gene: 9. Written as DNA, the CDR3 is TGTGCCAGCAGCGTAGGAGGACAGGGGGAAAGGGGAGAGACCCAGTACTTC. Protein: CASSVGGQGERGETQYF.

The chain joins TRBV5-4 to TRBJ2-1; tentative D call: TRBD2 (5 bases). This CDR3 comprises 13 residues. V was shortened by 0 bases and J by 6 bases, with 7 bases between the two germline ends. The germline CDR1 and CDR2 sequences are SGHNT and YYREEE (reference sequence). DNA for the CDR3: TGTGCCAGCAGCTTGGGACTACCCAATGAGCAGTTCTTC. As protein: CASSLGLPNEQFF.

This sequence joins TRBV9 and TRBJ1-4, with D unclear. The germline V gene encodes CDR1 SGDLS and CDR2 YYNGEE. V shed 3 bases and J shed 4 bases, with 10 bases lying between them. The length of the CDR3 is 14 residues. The CDR3 DNA sequence: TGTGCCAGCAGCGCGGACGGATATAATGAAAAACTGTTTTTT. Translation gives CASSADGYNEKLFF.

CDR3 protein: CASSLGQATYEQYF. The DNA for the CDR3 is TGTGCCAGCAGCTTAGGACAGGCGACCTACGAGCAGTACTTC. This chain uses TRBV7-9 with TRBJ2-7; D is possibly TRBD1 (6 bases). Germline V CDR1 and CDR2: SEHNR, FQNEAQ (reference sequence). This CDR3 comprises 14 residues. V lost 1 base and J lost 2, with 9 bases in between.

V usage is TRBV24-1 and J usage is TRBJ1-2; D is possibly TRBD1 (5 bases). The V and J ends lost 1 base and 6 bases respectively, with 11 bases between them. Germline CDR1 is KGHDR and CDR2 is SFDVKD. The CDR3 loop spans 14 amino acids. The CDR3 DNA reads as TGTGCCACCAGTGATTTCCGGGGCAGTGATGGCTACACCTTC. Amino acids: CATSDFRGSDGYTF.

This chain joins TRBV24-1 and TRBJ2-2, with TRBD1 as a possible D gene (5 bases). The CDR3 covers 13 residues. The germline gives CDR1 KGHDR, CDR2 SFDVKD. V was cut by 8 bases and J by 4 bases, with 10 bases left in between. DNA of the CDR3: TGTGCCACCACCCAGGGAACCACCGGGGAGCTGTTTTTT. It encodes CATTQGTTGELFF.

This clone came up a few times. The chain couples TRBV13 to TRBJ1-1, with D uncertain. The germline gives CDR1 PRHDT, CDR2 FYEKMQ (reference sequence). V was pared by 1 base and J by 4 bases, with 7 bases between. The CDR3 is 13 residues long. In DNA, the CDR3 is TGTGCCAGCAGCTTAGACAGTCGCACTGAAGCTTTCTTT. This sequence encodes CASSLDSRTEAFF.

This clone was seen only once. The chain is built from TRBV5-1 and TRBJ2-7; TRBD2 matches 7 bases. The CDR3 totals 14 residues. CDR1 is SGHRS, CDR2 YFSETQ, per germline. Germline trimming cut 4 bases from V and 0 bases from J; bases unmatched to any gene: 4. CDR3 coding DNA: TGCGCCAGCAGCCCAAGCGGGGTCTCCTACGAGCAGTACTTC. Protein: CASSPSGVSYEQYF.

J is TRBJ1-3 and V is TRBV10-1; the D is unclear. The CDR3 runs to 13 residues. The V gene's germline CDR1 is WNHNN and CDR2 SYGVQD (reference sequence). V shed 3 bases and J shed 4 bases, with 7 bases lying between them. CDR3 nucleotide sequence: TGCGCCAGCAGTGACCCCCGGGGAAACACCATATATTTT. This codes for CASSDPRGNTIYF.

CDR3 nucleotides: TGTGCCAGCAGAAGTCCTAGCGGGGCTTACAATGAGCAGTTCTTC. Protein: CASRSPSGAYNEQFF. V is TRBV6-5 and J is TRBJ2-1; 9 bases fit TRBD2. After removal of 6 bases from V and 4 bases from J, the junction contained 7 bases not matched to a gene. The CDR3 is made up of 15 amino acids. Per the germline V gene, CDR1 is MNHEY and CDR2 is SVGAGI.

This clone was seen a single time. V is TRBV29-1 and J is TRBJ2-1; a possible D gene is TRBD2 (7 bases). The V end was cut by 5 bases, the J end by 2 bases, with 16 bases between. This CDR3 has 15 amino acids. Germline-derived CDR1 and CDR2 are SQVTM and ANQGSEA. The CDR3 bases are TGCAGCGTTCAAAGGGGGGGAGCAACCTACAATGAGCAGTTCTTC. It translates to CSVQRGGATYNEQFF.

The chain employs TRBV5-1 and TRBJ2-5; TRBD2 matches 8 bases. V trimming: 4 bases; J trimming: 5 bases; junction bases outside the gene matches: 4. The V gene's germline CDR1 is SGHRS and CDR2 YFSETQ. The CDR3 loop spans 13 amino acids. The CDR3 region has the DNA TGCGCCAGCAGCCCTGGGACTAGGGAGACCCAGTACTTC. Translated: CASSPGTRETQYF.

The chain uses TRBV11-3 and TRBJ2-5, with TRBD2 identical over 9 bases. Germline CDR1 SGHNT, CDR2 YENEEA. The CDR3 is made up of 15 amino acids. V shed 3 bases and J 4 bases; nucleotides not matched to a gene: 6. DNA of the CDR3: TGTGCCAGCAGCTTTAGCGGGAGTAGCGGAGAGACCCAGTACTTC. This translates into CASSFSGSSGETQYF. The variable domain in full, completed from reference TRBV11-3 and TRBJ2-5, reads EAGVVQSPRYKIIEKKQPVAFWCNPISGHNTLYWYLQNLGQGPELLIRYENEEAVDDSQLPKDRFSAERLKGVDSTLKIQPAELGDSAVYLCASSFSGSSGETQYFGPGTRLLVL.

J is TRBJ2-5 and V is TRBV5-1; D remains unclear. The CDR3 consists of 16 residues. V was shortened by 0 bases and J by 2 bases, with 14 bases between the two germline ends. Germline values: CDR1 SGHRS, CDR2 YFSETQ. The CDR3 DNA reads as TGCGCCAGCAGCTTGGACTCGATTAGCAGACAAGAGACCCAGTACTTC. Residues: CASSLDSISRQETQYF.

The sample holds one count of this clone. The V gene is TRBV30, the J gene TRBJ2-1; perhaps TRBD2 as D (6 bases). Trimming cost V 0 bases and J 6 bases, with 15 bases left between them. CDR3 size: 15 residues. From germline, CDR1 is GTSNPN and CDR2 SVGIG (reference sequence). CDR3 loop: CAWSVRGLAINEQFF. CDR3 in DNA: TGTGCCTGGAGTGTGCGGGGCTTGGCTATCAATGAGCAGTTCTTC.

The DNA of the CDR3 is TGTGCCAGCAGTTTACTGAGGGCGGGAGGGCCCTATGAGCAGTTCTTC. It is translated as CASSLLRAGGPYEQFF. V usage is TRBV27 and J usage is TRBJ2-1, with 9 bases matching TRBD2. The V gene's germline CDR1 is MNHEY and CDR2 SMNVEV (reference sequence). With V trimmed by 2 bases and J by 8 bases, 10 bases remained unmatched. This CDR3 is 16 amino acids long.

This chain joins TRBV7-2 and TRBJ1-1; weak D call: TRBD1 (6 bases). Germline assignment: CDR1 SGHTA and CDR2 FQGNSA. Trimming pared 7 bases from V and 4 bases from J, leaving 13 bases between. The CDR3 extends over 13 amino acids. The CDR3 spells CASTGQWGTEAFF. For the CDR3, the DNA is TGTGCCAGCACCGGACAGTGGGGCACTGAAGCTTTCTTT.